The subject of this entry is one T cell receptor (beta chain). Produced via immunoSEQ multiplex PCR; TCRdb's table is partial and in-frame only. The sample has tens of thousands of clones; about 88% are singletons. CDR3 length: 14 amino acids. Germline V lookup: CDR1 SGDLS, CDR2 YYNGEE. Trimming shortened V by 4 bases and J by 2 bases, and 12 bases separated the two germline ends. The data derive from a study of T cell changes during pregnancy in multiple sclerosis. The sequence was collected from a female donor in good health, enrolled as a control in a pregnancy study. This chain joins TRBV9 and TRBJ2-5, with TRBD1 as a possible D gene (6 bases). The material sequenced was CD8+ T cells from peripheral blood mononuclear cells, taken after pregnancy. In nucleotides, the CDR3 is TGTGCCAGCAGCTCGGGGACAAATCAAGAGACCCAGTACTTC. It is translated as CASSSGTNQETQYF.